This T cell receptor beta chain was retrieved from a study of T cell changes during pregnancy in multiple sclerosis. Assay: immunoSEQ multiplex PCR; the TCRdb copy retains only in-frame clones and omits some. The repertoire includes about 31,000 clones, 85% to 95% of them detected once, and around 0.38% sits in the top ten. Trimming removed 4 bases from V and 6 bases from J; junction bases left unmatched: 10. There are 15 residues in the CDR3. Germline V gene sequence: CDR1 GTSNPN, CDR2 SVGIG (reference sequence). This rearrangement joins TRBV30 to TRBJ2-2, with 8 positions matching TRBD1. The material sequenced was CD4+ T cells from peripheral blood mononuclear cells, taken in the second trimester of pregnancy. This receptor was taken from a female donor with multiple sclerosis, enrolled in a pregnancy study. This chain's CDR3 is CAWTQGRGLAGELFF. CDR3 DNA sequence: TGTGCCTGGACCCAGGGCAGGGGGCTGGCCGGGGAGCTGTTTTTT.